The T cell receptor beta chain under discussion was sequenced for a study of cytomegalovirus exposure and HLA in healthy donors. Study-level findings and limits: According to a subsequent analysis, TCR clusters identified in the first cohort showed a tendency to co-occur across the 120 validation repertoires. Overall, approximately 150 TCR beta chains were annotated as cytomegalovirus-associated.

This CDR3 is built from 15 residues. For this clone: The antigen is unknown.

The repertoire was sequenced with immunoSEQ multiplex PCR; TCRdb's copy has only in-frame clones and lacks some. The table shows approximately 54,000 clones, with 89% occurring only once. The sample taken for sequencing was PBMCs. This clonotype was sampled from a woman aged 18 to 35 in good health and CMV-seropositive. The chain uses TRBV21-1 and TRBJ1-4; no DNA check was done on the table's D call, TRBD1. TRBV21-1 is marked as a pseudogene. CDR3 bases: TGTGCCAGCAGCACTAGACAGGTGGGGGTCGGAAAACTGTTTTTT. This codes for CASSTRQVGVGKLFF.